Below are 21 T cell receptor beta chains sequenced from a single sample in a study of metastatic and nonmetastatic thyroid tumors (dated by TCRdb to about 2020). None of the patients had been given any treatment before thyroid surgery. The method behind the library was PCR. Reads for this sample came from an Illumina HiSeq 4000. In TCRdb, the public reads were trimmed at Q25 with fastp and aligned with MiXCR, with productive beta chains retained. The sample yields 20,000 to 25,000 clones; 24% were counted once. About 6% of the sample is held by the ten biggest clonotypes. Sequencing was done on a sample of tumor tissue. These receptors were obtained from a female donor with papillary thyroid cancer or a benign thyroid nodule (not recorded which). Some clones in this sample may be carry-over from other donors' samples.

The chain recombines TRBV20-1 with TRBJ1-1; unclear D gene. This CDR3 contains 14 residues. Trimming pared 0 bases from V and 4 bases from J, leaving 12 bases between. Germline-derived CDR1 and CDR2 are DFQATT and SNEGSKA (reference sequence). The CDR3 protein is CSARDLGRATEAFF. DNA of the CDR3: TGCAGTGCTAGAGATCTCGGCCGAGCCACTGAAGCTTTCTTT.

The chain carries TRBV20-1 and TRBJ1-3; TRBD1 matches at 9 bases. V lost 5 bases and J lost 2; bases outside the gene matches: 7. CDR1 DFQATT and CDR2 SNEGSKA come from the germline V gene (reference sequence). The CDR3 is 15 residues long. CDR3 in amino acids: CSAVGQGLAGNTIYF. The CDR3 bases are TGCAGTGCTGTAGGACAGGGGCTCGCTGGAAACACCATATATTTT.

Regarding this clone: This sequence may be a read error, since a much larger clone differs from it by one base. Here the CDR3 DNA reads TGTGCCAGCAGCCAGCCGGGACCGGGGCAAATAGGGAACACTGAAGCTTTCTTT. Amino acid sequence: CASSQPGPGQIGNTEAFF. The V call is TRBV11-2, the J call TRBJ1-1, with D maybe TRBD1 (5 bases). Trimming removed 5 bases from V and 1 base from J, with 23 bases in between. There are 18 residues in the CDR3. From germline, CDR1 is SGHAT and CDR2 FQNNGV.

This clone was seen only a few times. The CDR3 loop reads CASSLVDREKLFF. The CDR3 DNA reads as TGTGCCAGCAGTTTAGTCGATCGTGAAAAACTGTTTTTT. The chain joins TRBV28 to TRBJ1-4; D not resolved. The CDR3 is 13 residues long. Trimming shortened V by 2 bases and J by 7 bases, and 8 bases separated the two germline ends. Per the germline V gene, CDR1 is MDHEN and CDR2 is SYDVKM.

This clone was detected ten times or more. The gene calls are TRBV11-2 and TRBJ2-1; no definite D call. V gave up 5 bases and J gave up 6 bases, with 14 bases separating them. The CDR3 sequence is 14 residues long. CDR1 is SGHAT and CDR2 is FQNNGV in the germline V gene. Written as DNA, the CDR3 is TGTGCCAGCAGCCGTTCGGGCTTAATCAATGAGCAGTTCTTC. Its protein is CASSRSGLINEQFF.

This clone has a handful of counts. The CDR3 region has the DNA TGTGCCAGCAGTATCCGGGCCACGAGGACCGGGGAGCTGTTTTTT. Translation gives CASSIRATRTGELFF. This chain uses TRBV6-2 or TRBV6-3 with TRBJ2-2; D gene unclear. CDR1 and CDR2 from the germline V gene are MNHEY and SVGEGT. CDR3 size: 15 residues. V dropped 5 bases and J dropped 5 bases, with 15 bases sitting between them.

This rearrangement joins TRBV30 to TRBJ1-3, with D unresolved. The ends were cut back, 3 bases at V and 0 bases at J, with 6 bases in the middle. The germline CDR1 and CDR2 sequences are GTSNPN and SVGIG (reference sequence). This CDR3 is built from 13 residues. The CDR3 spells CAWRQSSGNTIYF. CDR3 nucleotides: TGTGCCTGGAGACAAAGCTCTGGAAACACCATATATTTT.

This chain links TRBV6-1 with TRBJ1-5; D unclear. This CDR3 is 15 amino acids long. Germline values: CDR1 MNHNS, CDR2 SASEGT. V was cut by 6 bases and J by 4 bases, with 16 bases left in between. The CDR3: CASSPSGSRNQPQHF. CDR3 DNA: TGTGCCAGCAGCCCCAGCGGATCCCGTAATCAGCCCCAGCATTTT.

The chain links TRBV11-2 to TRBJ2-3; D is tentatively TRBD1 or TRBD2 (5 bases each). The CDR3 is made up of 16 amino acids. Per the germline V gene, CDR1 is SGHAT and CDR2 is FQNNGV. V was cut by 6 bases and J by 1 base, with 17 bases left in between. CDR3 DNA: TGTGCCAGCAGTCTCCACCGAGGGGTGGGCACAGATACGCAGTATTTT. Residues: CASSLHRGVGTDTQYF.

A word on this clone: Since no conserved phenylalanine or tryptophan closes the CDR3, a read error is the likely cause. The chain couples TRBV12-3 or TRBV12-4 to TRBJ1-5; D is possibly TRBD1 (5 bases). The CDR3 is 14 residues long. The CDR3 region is CDSSLIGANQPQHI. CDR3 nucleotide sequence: TGTGACAGCAGCTTGATCGGGGCAAATCAGCCCCAGCATATT.

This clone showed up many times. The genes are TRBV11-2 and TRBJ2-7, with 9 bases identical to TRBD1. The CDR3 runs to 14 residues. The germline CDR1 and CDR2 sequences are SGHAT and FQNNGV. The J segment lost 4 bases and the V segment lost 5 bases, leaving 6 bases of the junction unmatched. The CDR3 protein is CASSPADRGYEQYF. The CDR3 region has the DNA TGTGCCAGCAGCCCCGCGGACAGGGGATACGAGCAGTACTTC.

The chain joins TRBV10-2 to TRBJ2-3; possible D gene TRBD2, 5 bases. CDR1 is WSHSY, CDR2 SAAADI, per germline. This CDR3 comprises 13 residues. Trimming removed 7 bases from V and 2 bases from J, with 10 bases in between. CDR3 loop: CASNKRYTDTQYF. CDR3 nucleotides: TGCGCCAGCAATAAGCGGTACACAGATACGCAGTATTTT.

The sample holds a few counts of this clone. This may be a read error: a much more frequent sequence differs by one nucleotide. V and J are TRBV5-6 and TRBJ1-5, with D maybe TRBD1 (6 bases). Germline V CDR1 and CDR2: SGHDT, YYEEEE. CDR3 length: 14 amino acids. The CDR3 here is CASSWGQRNHPQHF. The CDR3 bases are TGTGCCAGCAGCTGGGGGCAGCGCAATCATCCCCAGCATTTT.

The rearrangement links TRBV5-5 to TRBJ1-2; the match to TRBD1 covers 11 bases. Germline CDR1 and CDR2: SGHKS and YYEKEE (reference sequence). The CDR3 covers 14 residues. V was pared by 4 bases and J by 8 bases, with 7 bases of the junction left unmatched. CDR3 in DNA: TGTGCCAGCAGCCGGGAGGGACAGGGGGAAGGCTACACCTTC. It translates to CASSREGQGEGYTF.

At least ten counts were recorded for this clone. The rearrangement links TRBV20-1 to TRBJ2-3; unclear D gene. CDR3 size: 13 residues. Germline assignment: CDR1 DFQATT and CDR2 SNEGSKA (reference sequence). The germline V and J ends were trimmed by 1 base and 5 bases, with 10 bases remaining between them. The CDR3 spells CSARGGHGDTQYF. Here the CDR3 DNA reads TGCAGTGCTAGAGGCGGTCATGGAGATACGCAGTATTTT.

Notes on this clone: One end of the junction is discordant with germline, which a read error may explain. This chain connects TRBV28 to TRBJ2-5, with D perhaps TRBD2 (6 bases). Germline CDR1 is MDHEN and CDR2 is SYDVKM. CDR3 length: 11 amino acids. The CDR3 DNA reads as TGTGCCAGAAGTTCGGGGGAGACACAGTACTTC. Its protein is CARSSGETQYF.

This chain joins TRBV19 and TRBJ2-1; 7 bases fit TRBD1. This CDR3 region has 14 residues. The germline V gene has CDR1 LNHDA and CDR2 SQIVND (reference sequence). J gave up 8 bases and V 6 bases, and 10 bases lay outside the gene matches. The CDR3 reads CASSNDRVGDEQFF. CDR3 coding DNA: TGTGCCAGTAGCAATGACAGGGTGGGAGATGAGCAGTTCTTC.

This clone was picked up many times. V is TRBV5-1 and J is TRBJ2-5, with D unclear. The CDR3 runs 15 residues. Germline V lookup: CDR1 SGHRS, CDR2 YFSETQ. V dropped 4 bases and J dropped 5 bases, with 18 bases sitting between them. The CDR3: CASSPELGVGETQYF. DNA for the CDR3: TGCGCCAGCAGCCCGGAGCTCGGCGTGGGTGAGACCCAGTACTTC.

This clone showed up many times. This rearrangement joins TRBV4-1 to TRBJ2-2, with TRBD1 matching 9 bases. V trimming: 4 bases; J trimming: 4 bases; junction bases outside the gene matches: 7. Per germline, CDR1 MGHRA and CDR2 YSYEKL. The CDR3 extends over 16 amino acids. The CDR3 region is CASSLRDRETTGELFF. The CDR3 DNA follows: TGCGCCAGCAGCCTGAGGGACAGGGAGACCACCGGGGAGCTGTTTTTT.

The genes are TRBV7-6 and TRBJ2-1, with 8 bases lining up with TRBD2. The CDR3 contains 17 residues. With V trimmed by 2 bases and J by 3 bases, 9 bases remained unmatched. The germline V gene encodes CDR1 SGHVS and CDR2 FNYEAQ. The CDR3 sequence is CASSLPSAGGFYNEQFF. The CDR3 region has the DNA TGTGCCAGCAGCTTACCCTCTGCGGGGGGCTTCTACAATGAGCAGTTCTTC.

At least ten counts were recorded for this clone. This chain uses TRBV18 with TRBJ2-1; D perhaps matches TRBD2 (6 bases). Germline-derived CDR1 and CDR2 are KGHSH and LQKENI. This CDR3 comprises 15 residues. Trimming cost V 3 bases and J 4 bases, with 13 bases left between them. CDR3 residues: CASSPRGLDYNEQFF. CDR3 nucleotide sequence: TGTGCCAGCTCACCTCGGGGACTGGATTACAATGAGCAGTTCTTC.